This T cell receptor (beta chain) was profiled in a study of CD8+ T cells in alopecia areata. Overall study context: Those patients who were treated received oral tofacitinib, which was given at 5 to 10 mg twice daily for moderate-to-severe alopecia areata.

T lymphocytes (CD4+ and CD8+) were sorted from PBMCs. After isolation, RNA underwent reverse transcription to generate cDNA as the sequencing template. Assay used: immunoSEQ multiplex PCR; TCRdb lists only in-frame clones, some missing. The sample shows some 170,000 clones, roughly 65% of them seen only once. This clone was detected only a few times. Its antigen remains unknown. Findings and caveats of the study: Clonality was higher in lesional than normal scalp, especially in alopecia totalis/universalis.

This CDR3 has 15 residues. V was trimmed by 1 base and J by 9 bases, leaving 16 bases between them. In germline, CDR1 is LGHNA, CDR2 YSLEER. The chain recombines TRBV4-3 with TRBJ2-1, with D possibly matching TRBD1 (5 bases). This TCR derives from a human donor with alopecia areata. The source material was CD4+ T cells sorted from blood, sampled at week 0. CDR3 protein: CASSQGLAQGAEQFF. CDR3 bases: TGCGCCAGCAGCCAAGGATTGGCGCAGGGCGCTGAGCAGTTCTTC.